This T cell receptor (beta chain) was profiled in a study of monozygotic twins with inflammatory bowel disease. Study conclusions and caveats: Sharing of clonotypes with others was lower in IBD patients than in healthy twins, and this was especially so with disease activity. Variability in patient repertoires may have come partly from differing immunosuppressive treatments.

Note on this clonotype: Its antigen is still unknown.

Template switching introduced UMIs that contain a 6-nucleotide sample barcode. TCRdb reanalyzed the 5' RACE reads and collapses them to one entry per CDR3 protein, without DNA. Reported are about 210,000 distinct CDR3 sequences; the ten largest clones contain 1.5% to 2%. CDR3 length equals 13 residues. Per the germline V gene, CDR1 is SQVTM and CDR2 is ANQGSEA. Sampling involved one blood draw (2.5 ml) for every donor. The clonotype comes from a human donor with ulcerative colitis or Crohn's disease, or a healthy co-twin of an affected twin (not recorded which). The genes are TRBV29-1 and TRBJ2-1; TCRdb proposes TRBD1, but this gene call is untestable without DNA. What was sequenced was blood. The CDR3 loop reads CSVDARGDNEQFF.